The 17 T cell receptor beta chains reported below all come from one sample, sequenced in a study of beta chain features in type 1 diabetes. Whole-study findings and limits: Significant though moderate, a shortening of TCRB CDR3s appeared in all four CD4+ subsets of Type 1 diabetes patients.

Sequencing targeted expressed TCRB transcripts, as all isolated RNA had been reverse transcribed. This table comes from immunoSEQ multiplex PCR, and its TCRdb copy is limited to in-frame clones, with some not included. Of over 650,000 clones listed, around 15% were seen once; the top ten hold 0.035% to 0.045%. No antigen has been identified for these receptors. Sequenced sample: naive CD4+ T cells from blood. These receptors were obtained from a man between 18 and 29 years old with type 1 diabetes.

The chain couples TRBV28 to TRBJ1-5; D possibly corresponds to TRBD1 (5 bases). V dropped 6 bases and J dropped 5 bases, with 14 bases sitting between them. Germline CDR1 reads MDHEN; CDR2 reads SYDVKM. This CDR3 has 14 amino acids. This CDR3 reads CASSGTGGHQPQHF. In DNA form, the CDR3 reads TGTGCCAGCAGCGGGACGGGCGGCCATCAGCCCCAGCATTTT.

The table lists this clone with a few counts. The rearrangement links TRBV5-1 to TRBJ2-1; 8 nucleotides agree with TRBD2. V shed 5 bases, J shed 1 base, and the junction held 5 bases outside the gene matches. This CDR3 has 15 residues. In germline, CDR1 is SGHRS, CDR2 YFSETQ. In nucleotides, the CDR3 is TGCGCCAGCAGATTTTCTAGCGGGTCCTACAATGAGCAGTTCTTC. It specifies CASRFSSGSYNEQFF.

This clone was seen a few times. Other DNA sequences from this sample encode an identical CDR3 as well. V gene TRBV9 combines with J gene TRBJ2-5; tentative D call: TRBD1 (5 bases). V lost 0 bases and J 4 bases, leaving 7 bases between the germline ends. This CDR3 contains 13 residues. Germline CDR1 reads SGDLS; CDR2 reads YYNGEE. The DNA for the CDR3 is TGTGCCAGCAGCGTAGGGGGCAGAGAGACCCAGTACTTC. Protein product: CASSVGGRETQYF. The full variable domain, rest sourced from reference TRBV9 and TRBJ2-5, is DSGVTQTPKHLITATGQRVTLRCSPRSGDLSVYWYQQSLDQGLQFLIQYYNGEERAKGNILERFSAQQFPDLHSELNLSSLELGDSALYFCASSVGGRETQYFGPGTRLLVL.

This clone has more than one count but fewer than ten. The chain is built from TRBV2 and TRBJ2-1; D is uncertain. This CDR3 has 12 amino acids. The germline V gene encodes CDR1 SNHLY and CDR2 FYNNEI. V was shortened by 7 bases and J by 8 bases, with 12 bases between the two germline ends. The CDR3 loop reads CASKDRGDEQFF. As DNA, the CDR3 is TGTGCCAGCAAGGACCGTGGCGATGAGCAGTTCTTC.

This clone was seen a few times. V and J are TRBV18 and TRBJ2-3, with TRBD1 matching over 8 bases. The CDR3 length is 16 residues. With 1 base clipped from V and 1 base from J, the junction kept 4 bases outside the gene matches. Germline V gene data show CDR1 as KGHSH and CDR2 as LQKENI. CDR3 protein: CASSPRQGMGTDTQYF. The CDR3 DNA is TGTGCCAGCTCACCACGACAGGGGATGGGCACAGATACGCAGTATTTT.

This clone was observed a few times. The chain couples TRBV5-4 to TRBJ2-2; possibly TRBD2 for D (5 bases). V was shortened by 4 bases and J by 4 bases, with 17 bases between the two germline ends. Germline loops: CDR1 SGHNT, CDR2 YYREEE (reference sequence). The length of the CDR3 is 16 residues. CDR3 region: CASSAWSGWITGELFF. In DNA form, the CDR3 reads TGTGCCAGCAGCGCGTGGTCGGGGTGGATCACCGGGGAGCTGTTTTTT. The full variable domain, rest sourced from reference TRBV5-4 and TRBJ2-2, is ETGVTQSPTHLIKTRGQQVTLRCSSQSGHNTVSWYQQALGQGPQFIFQYYREEENGRGNFPPRFSGLQFPNYSSELNVNALELDDSALYLCASSAWSGWITGELFFGEGSRLTVL.

This chain links TRBV5-6 with TRBJ1-5; D is unclear. Germline V lookup: CDR1 SGHDT, CDR2 YYEEEE. The CDR3 extends over 16 amino acids. Trimming pared 3 bases from V and 1 base from J, leaving 14 bases between. The CDR3 coding sequence is TGTGCCAGCAGCTCCAAAATGGCAGTAAGCAATCAGCCCCAGCATTTT. It encodes CASSSKMAVSNQPQHF.

The chain carries TRBV30 and TRBJ2-6; D gene unclear. The CDR3 is made up of 14 amino acids. CDR1 and CDR2 (germline): GTSNPN, SVGIG (reference sequence). V was clipped by 5 bases and J by 0 bases, with 8 bases between them. CDR3 bases: TGTGCCTGGTCGAGCTACTCTGGGGCCAACGTCCTGACTTTC. Amino acid sequence: CAWSSYSGANVLTF.

This clone turned up a few times. The chain is built from TRBV7-9 and TRBJ1-3; 7 bases match TRBD1. CDR3 length: 17 residues. V dropped 5 bases and J dropped 3; count of bases not matched to a gene: 13. Germline V CDR1 and CDR2: SEHNR, FQNEAQ (reference sequence). As DNA, the CDR3 is TGTGCCAGCAGCCCCCGGACAGGCCTAAGTGGTGGAAACACCATATATTTT. Encoded protein: CASSPRTGLSGGNTIYF.

This clone was counted a few times. At the DNA level, this CDR3 is encoded by other sequences in the same sample as well. The rearrangement links TRBV5-1 to TRBJ2-3; no clear D gene. V gave up 0 bases and J gave up 2 bases, with 4 bases separating them. The length of the CDR3 is 13 residues. Germline V gene lookup returns CDR1 SGHRS and CDR2 YFSETQ. The DNA for the CDR3 is TGCGCCAGCAGCTTGGTCCCCACAGATACGCAGTATTTT. Amino acid sequence: CASSLVPTDTQYF.

This CDR3 reads CASSPRPPNTGELFF. In nucleotides, the CDR3 is TGTGCCAGCAGCCCCCGACCCCCGAACACCGGGGAGCTGTTTTTT. The V call is TRBV7-2, the J call TRBJ2-2; D gene ambiguous. Trimming cost V 5 bases and J 0 bases, with 10 bases left between them. CDR1 and CDR2 from the germline V gene are SGHTA and FQGNSA. The CDR3 spans 15 residues.

This clone was counted between two and nine times. The chain couples TRBV19 to TRBJ2-2; possible D gene TRBD2, 5 bases. V was cut by 4 bases and J by 2 bases, with 11 bases left in between. The CDR3 contains 15 residues. In germline, CDR1 is LNHDA, CDR2 SQIVND (reference sequence). This CDR3 reads CASSKREFNTGELFF. CDR3 coding DNA: TGTGCCAGTAGTAAGAGGGAATTTAACACCGGGGAGCTGTTTTTT.

The chain carries TRBV5-8 and TRBJ2-1; 12 bases fit TRBD2. V lost 4 bases to trimming and J lost 4 bases; unmatched junction nucleotides: 3. The CDR3 consists of 15 residues. Germline loops: CDR1 SGHTS, CDR2 YDEGEE. The CDR3 reads CASSPLAGGYNEQFF. In DNA form, the CDR3 reads TGTGCCAGCAGCCCACTAGCGGGAGGATACAATGAGCAGTTCTTC. Complete variable domain (other parts from reference TRBV5-8 and TRBJ2-1): EAGVTQSPTHLIKTRGQQATLRCSPISGHTSVYWYQQALGLGLQFLLWYDEGEERNRGNFPPRFSGRQFPNYSSELNVNALELEDSALYLCASSPLAGGYNEQFFGPGTRLTVL.

Only a few counts were recorded for this clone. The chain employs TRBV6-5 and TRBJ1-2; TRBD1 might be the D (5 bases). This CDR3 region has 12 residues. V lost 5 bases and J lost 4, with 8 bases in between. Germline-derived CDR1 and CDR2 are MNHEY and SVGAGI. CDR3 nucleotides: TGTGCCAGCAGTATGACAGCCTATGGCTACACCTTC. Its translation is CASSMTAYGYTF.

This clone was seen a few times. V gene TRBV7-2 combines with J gene TRBJ2-1; 7 bases match TRBD1. Trimming took 0 bases from V and 9 from J; bases not matched to a gene: 8. In germline, CDR1 is SGHTA, CDR2 FQGNSA. The CDR3 totals 15 residues. CDR3 in amino acids: CASSLAVTGYGEQFF. For the CDR3, the DNA is TGTGCCAGCAGCTTAGCGGTGACAGGGTATGGTGAGCAGTTCTTC. The whole variable domain, filled in from reference TRBV7-2 and TRBJ2-1, reads GAGVSQSPSNKVTEKGKDVELRCDPISGHTALYWYRQSLGQGLEFLIYFQGNSAPDKSGLPSDRFSAERTGGSVSTLTIQRTQQEDSAVYLCASSLAVTGYGEQFFGPGTRLTVL.

The chain uses TRBV29-1 and TRBJ2-6; D unresolved. The CDR3 is 14 amino acids. The germline V and J ends were trimmed by 2 bases and 0 bases, with 5 bases remaining between them. Looked up from germline, CDR1 is SQVTM and CDR2 is ANQGSEA. The CDR3 sequence: CSVESDSGANVLTF. The CDR3 bases are TGCAGCGTTGAATCAGACTCTGGGGCCAACGTCCTGACTTTC. Full variable domain (missing parts from reference TRBV29-1 and TRBJ2-6): SAVISQKPSRDICQRGTSLTIQCQVDSQVTMMFWYRQQPGQSLTLIATANQGSEATYESGFVIDKFPISRPNLTFSTLTVSNMSPEDSSIYLCSVESDSGANVLTFGAGSRLTVL.

The chain recombines TRBV30 with TRBJ2-7, with a tentative D call TRBD1 (5 bases). The V end lost 1 base, the J end lost 6 bases, and 16 bases lay between the germline ends. Germline V gene lookup returns CDR1 GTSNPN and CDR2 SVGIG (reference sequence). There are 14 residues in the CDR3. The CDR3 DNA reads TGTGCCTGGAGTGGGCCGCAGGGCGCCCCCGAGCAGTACTTC. Translation gives CAWSGPQGAPEQYF.